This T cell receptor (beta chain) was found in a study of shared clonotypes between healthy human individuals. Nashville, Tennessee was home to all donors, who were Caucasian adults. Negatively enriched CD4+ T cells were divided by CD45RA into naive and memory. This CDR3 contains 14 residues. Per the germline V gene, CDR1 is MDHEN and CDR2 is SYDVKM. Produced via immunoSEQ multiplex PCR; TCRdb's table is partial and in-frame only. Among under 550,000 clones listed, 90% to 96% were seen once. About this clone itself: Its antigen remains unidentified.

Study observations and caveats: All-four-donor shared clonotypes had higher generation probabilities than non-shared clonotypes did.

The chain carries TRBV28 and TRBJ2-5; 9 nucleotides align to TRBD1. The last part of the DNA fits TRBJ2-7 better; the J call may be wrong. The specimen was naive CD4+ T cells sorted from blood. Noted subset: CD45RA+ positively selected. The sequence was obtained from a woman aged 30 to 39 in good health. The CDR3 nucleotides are TGTGCCAGCAGACAACCGGGACAGGGCTACGAGCAGTACTTC. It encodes CASRQPGQGYEQYF.